This is a list of T cell receptor beta chains from one sample in a study of cytomegalovirus exposure and HLA in healthy donors. Assay used: immunoSEQ multiplex PCR; TCRdb lists only in-frame clones, some missing. In all, the sample yields 45,000 to 60,000 clones. The sequenced sample consisted of PBMCs. The receptors shown here come from a female donor in good health and CMV-seronegative. Both conserved end residues are part of each CDR3. A D gene is named only where the DNA matches it firmly.

J | D | V | DNA | CDR3
TRBJ1-3 | - | TRBV11-2 | TGTGCCAGCAGTGTCGTCCGACGGGGATTCTCTGGAAACACCATATATTTT | CASSVVRRGFSGNTIYF
TRBJ1-1 | TRBD1 | TRBV5-4 | TGTGCCAGCAGCGAAACAGGGGAGGATGAAGCTTTCTTT | CASSETGEDEAFF
TRBJ2-3 | TRBD2 | TRBV4-2 | TGTGCCAGCAGCCAAGAACCCCGGGGGGGCACAGATACGCAGTATTTT | CASSQEPRGGTDTQYF
TRBJ2-5 | - | TRBV7-3 | TGTGCCAGCAGCCGGGGGGCAGGGGAGGGCGAGACCCAGTACTTC | CASSRGAGEGETQYF
TRBJ2-3 | - | TRBV5-1 | TGCGCCAGCAGCTTGGTGGGCAGGGGAGTAACAGATACGCAGTATTTT | CASSLVGRGVTDTQYF
TRBJ2-5 | TRBD2 | TRBV19 | TGTGCCAGTAGTCCTCGACTAGCGGGGATCCAAGAGACCCAGTACTTC | CASSPRLAGIQETQYF
TRBJ2-2 | - | TRBV29-1 | TGCAGCGTTGAAGACCCGGGACACAAGGTGGGGGAGCTGTTTTTT | CSVEDPGHKVGELFF
TRBJ2-1 | - | TRBV4-2 | TGTGCCAGCAGCCAAGAGACAGTTTACAATGAGCAGTTCTTC | CASSQETVYNEQFF
TRBJ2-3 | - | TRBV4-1 | TGCGCCAGCAGCCACCGGACGACGACTAACACAGATACGCAGTATTTT | CASSHRTTTNTDTQYF
TRBJ2-6 | TRBD1 | TRBV5-1 | TGCGCCAGCAGCTTGAGGGGACAGGCCCTACTATCTGGGGCCAACGTCCTGACTTTC | CASSLRGQALLSGANVLTF
TRBJ1-1 | TRBD1 | TRBV2 | TGTGCCAGCAGTGTTACAGGGGGCACTGAAGCTTTCTTT | CASSVTGGTEAFF
TRBJ2-1 | TRBD2 | TRBV2 | TGTGCCAGCAGTTACAGTGGCCTAGCGGGAATTGACAATGAGCAGTTCTTC | CASSYSGLAGIDNEQFF
TRBJ1-2 | TRBD1 | TRBV30 | TGTGCCTGGAGTCCGACAGGGTCCTATGGCTACACCTTC | CAWSPTGSYGYTF
TRBJ2-7 | TRBD2 | TRBV5-1 | TGCGCCAGCAGCTATAAGGGACTAGCGGGAGGGAGCTACGAGCAGTACTTC | CASSYKGLAGGSYEQYF
TRBJ1-1 | - | TRBV29-1 | TGCAGCGTTCAAGGGGCCACGAATGAAGCTTTCTTT | CSVQGATNEAFF
TRBJ1-5 | - | TRBV6-4 | TGTGCCAGCAGTGAACAGGGAAATCAGCCCCAGCATTTT | CASSEQGNQPQHF
TRBJ1-2 | - | TRBV28 | TGTGCCAGCAGTTTACAAAGACGCAGGGACTACACCTTC | CASSLQRRRDYTF
TRBJ2-5 | - | TRBV5-4 | TGTGCCAGCAGCTTGGGAGGGCCAGTGGAGACCCAGTACTTC | CASSLGGPVETQYF
TRBJ1-1 | - | TRBV5-1 | TGCGCCAGCAGTCTACAGCCAAACACTGAAGCTTTCTTT | CASSLQPNTEAFF
TRBJ2-1 | - | TRBV29-1 | TGCAGCGCTACTCAGGGGCCCCAGGTCGGTGAGCAGTTCTTC | CSATQGPQVGEQFF
TRBJ1-4 | - | TRBV5-1 | TGCGCCAGCAGCCCAGGGATAAGGGAAAAACTGTTTTTT | CASSPGIREKLFF
TRBJ2-7 | TRBD1 | TRBV2 | TGTGCCAGCGACCATAACCGGGACAGAAGCTCCTACGAGCAGTACTTC | CASDHNRDRSSYEQYF
TRBJ1-4 | TRBD1 | TRBV30 | TGTGCCTGGAAGGGGACAGGGGGCTCGAATAATGAAAAACTGTTTTTT | CAWKGTGGSNNEKLFF
TRBJ1-2 | - | TRBV27 | TGTGCCAGCAGGCACGACCAGGAGGGGCGGATTGGCTACACCTTC | CASRHDQEGRIGYTF
TRBJ1-3 | - | TRBV30 | TGTGCCTGGAGTGTGGGCGGGCCCTCTGGAAACACCATATATTTT | CAWSVGGPSGNTIYF
TRBJ2-1 | TRBD2 | TRBV4-2 | TGTGCCAGCAGCCAAGGGATTAGCGGGAGAAGCGCCGACAATGAGCAGTTCTTC | CASSQGISGRSADNEQFF
TRBJ2-4 | - | TRBV19 | TGTGCCAGTAGTAGGGCGGGAAACATTCAGTACTTC | CASSRAGNIQYF
TRBJ1-1 | - | TRBV15 | TGTGCCACCAGCAGAGATGGGTACAGACTAGAAGCTTTCTTT | CATSRDGYRLEAFF
TRBJ2-5 | TRBD2 | TRBV19 | TGTGCCAGTGGTGAGGGCGGGGGTCAAGAGACCCAGTACTTC | CASGEGGGQETQYF
TRBJ1-2 | TRBD1 | TRBV10-3 | TGTGCCATCAGTGAACAAACCGGGACAGGGGACTATGGCTACACCTTC | CAISEQTGTGDYGYTF
TRBJ1-1 | TRBD1 | TRBV30 | TGTGCCTGGAATACCTTACAGGGGGCTTCTTTAGCTTTCTTT | CAWNTLQGASLAFF